This TCR beta chain was identified in a study of radiotherapy plus CTLA-4 blockade in lung cancer. Study at large: Objective responses were documented in over 15% of patients, with disease control in about 28%.

Points from the study as a whole: Blood-borne expansion of tumor-derived TCR clones followed radiotherapy plus ipilimumab.

This clone qualifies as medium-sized (0.01 to 0.1%). The antigen remains unidentified. Participants had chemo-refractory metastatic non-small-cell lung cancer and were treated with focal radiation plus ipilimumab CTLA-4 blockade. The data were produced by immunoSEQ multiplex PCR, yet TCRdb's version contains in-frame clones alone and is incomplete. Seen here are 30,000 to 45,000 clones, just under 75% observed once, and the top ten hold around 9.9%. CDR3 length: 12 residues. Trimming cost V 5 bases and J 3 bases; bases outside gene matches: 3. Germline CDR1 is GTSNPN and CDR2 is SVGIG (reference sequence).

The clonotype originates from a human donor with non-small cell lung cancer who had stable disease on radiotherapy plus ipilimumab. The rearrangement links TRBV30 to TRBJ2-7; TRBD1 agrees at 8 bases. The sequenced sample was peripheral blood, obtained from a patient treated with radiotherapy plus ipilimumab. Here the CDR3 reads CAWAGTGYEQYF. CDR3 sequence (DNA): TGTGCCTGGGCAGGGACAGGCTACGAGCAGTACTTC.